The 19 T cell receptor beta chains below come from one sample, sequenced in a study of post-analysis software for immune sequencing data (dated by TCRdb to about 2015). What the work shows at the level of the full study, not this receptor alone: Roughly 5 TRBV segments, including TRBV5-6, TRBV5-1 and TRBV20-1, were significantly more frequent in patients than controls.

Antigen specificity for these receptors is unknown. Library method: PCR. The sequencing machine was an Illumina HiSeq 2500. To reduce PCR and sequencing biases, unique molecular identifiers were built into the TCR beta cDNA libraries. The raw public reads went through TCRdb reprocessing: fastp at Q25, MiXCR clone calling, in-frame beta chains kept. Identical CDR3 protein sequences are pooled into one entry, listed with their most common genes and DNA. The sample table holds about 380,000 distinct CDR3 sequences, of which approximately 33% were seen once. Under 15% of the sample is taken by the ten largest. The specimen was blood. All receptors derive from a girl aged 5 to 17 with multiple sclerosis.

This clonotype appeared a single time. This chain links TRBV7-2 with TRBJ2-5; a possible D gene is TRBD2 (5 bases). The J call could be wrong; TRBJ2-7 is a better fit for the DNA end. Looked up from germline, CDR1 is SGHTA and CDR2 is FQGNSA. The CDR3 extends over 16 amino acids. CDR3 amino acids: CASSLGFGRRGYEQYF. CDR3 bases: TGTGCCAGCAGCTTAGGATTTGGGAGACGGGGTTACGAGCAGTACTTC.

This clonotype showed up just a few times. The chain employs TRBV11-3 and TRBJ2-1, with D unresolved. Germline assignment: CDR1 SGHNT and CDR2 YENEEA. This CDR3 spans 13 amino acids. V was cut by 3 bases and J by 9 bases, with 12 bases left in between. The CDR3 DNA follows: TGTGCCAGCAGCTTTACATCCAAGGGTGAGCAGTTCTTC. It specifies CASSFTSKGEQFF.

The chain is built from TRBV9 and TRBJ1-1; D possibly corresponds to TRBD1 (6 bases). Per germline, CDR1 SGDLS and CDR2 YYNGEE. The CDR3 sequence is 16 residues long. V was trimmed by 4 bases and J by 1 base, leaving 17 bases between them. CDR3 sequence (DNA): TGTGCCAGCAGCTTGTGGGGAGGGGGACCGAACACTGAAGCTTTCTTT. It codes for CASSLWGGGPNTEAFF. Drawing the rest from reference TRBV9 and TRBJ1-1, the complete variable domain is DSGVTQTPKHLITATGQRVTLRCSPRSGDLSVYWYQQSLDQGLQFLIQYYNGEERAKGNILERFSAQQFPDLHSELNLSSLELGDSALYFCASSLWGGGPNTEAFFGQGTRLTVV.

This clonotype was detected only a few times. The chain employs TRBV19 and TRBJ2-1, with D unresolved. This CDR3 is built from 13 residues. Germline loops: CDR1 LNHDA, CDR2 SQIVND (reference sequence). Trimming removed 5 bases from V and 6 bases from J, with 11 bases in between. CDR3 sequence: CASSVVLSNEQFF. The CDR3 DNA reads TGTGCCAGTAGTGTAGTATTGAGCAATGAGCAGTTCTTC. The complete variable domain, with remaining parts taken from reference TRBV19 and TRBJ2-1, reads DGGITQSPKYLFRKEGQNVTLSCEQNLNHDAMYWYRQDPGQGLRLIYYSQIVNDFQKGDIAEGYSVSREKKESFPLTVTSAQKNPTAFYLCASSVVLSNEQFFGPGTRLTVL.

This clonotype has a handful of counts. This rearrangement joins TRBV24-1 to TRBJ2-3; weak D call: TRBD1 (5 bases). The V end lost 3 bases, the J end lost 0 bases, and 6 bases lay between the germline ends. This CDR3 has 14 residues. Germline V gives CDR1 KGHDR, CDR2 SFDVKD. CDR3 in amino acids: CATSDPGSTDTQYF. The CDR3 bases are TGTGCCACCAGTGATCCAGGGAGCACAGATACGCAGTATTTT.

The CDR3 region is CAGSLDTSSDTQYF. The CDR3 region has the DNA TGTGCCGGTAGCTTAGACACGAGCTCAGATACGCAGTATTTT. This chain joins TRBV7-2 and TRBJ2-3; D unclear. Germline lookup yields CDR1 SGHTA and CDR2 FQGNSA. The germline V and J ends were trimmed by 11 bases and 4 bases, with 19 bases remaining between them. This CDR3 has 14 residues.

The CDR3 bases are TGCGCCAGCAGCTTTACGTCGGCGGCTAATGAAAAACTGTTTTTT. Translated, it gives CASSFTSAANEKLFF. The chain has TRBV5-1 and TRBJ1-4; D gene uncertain. Trimming left V 2 bases short and J 3 bases short, with 11 bases between. This CDR3 comprises 15 residues. CDR1 is SGHRS and CDR2 is YFSETQ in the germline V gene.

CDR3 residues: CASKREGEKLFF. CDR3 sequence (DNA): TGTGCCAGCAAGAGGGAGGGGGAAAAACTGTTTTTT. V usage is TRBV12-3 or TRBV12-4 and J usage is TRBJ1-4; perhaps TRBD1 as D (5 bases). V lost 7 bases and J lost 8, with 11 bases in between. The CDR3 has 12 residues.

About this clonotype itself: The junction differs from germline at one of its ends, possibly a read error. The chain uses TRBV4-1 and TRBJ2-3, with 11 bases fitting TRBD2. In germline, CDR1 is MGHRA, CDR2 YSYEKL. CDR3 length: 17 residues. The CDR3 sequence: CARSHTGTSGPADTQYF. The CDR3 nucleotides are TGCGCCCGCAGCCATACCGGGACTAGCGGACCCGCAGATACGCAGTATTTT.

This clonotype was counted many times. The CDR3 sequence is CASSDGQGFEQYF. The CDR3 DNA reads as TGTGCCAGCAGTGACGGACAGGGTTTCGAGCAGTACTTC. This chain connects TRBV2 to TRBJ2-7, with 8 positions matching TRBD1. Germline CDR1 reads SNHLY; CDR2 reads FYNNEI. Losses at the gene ends were 3 bases for V and 6 bases for J; bases not matched to a gene: 4. This CDR3 is built from 13 residues. Drawing the rest from reference TRBV2 and TRBJ2-7, the complete variable domain is EPEVTQTPSHQVTQMGQEVILRCVPISNHLYFYWYRQILGQKVEFLVSFYNNEISEKSEIFDDQFSVERPDGSNFTLKIRSTKLEDSAMYFCASSDGQGFEQYFGPGTRLTVT.

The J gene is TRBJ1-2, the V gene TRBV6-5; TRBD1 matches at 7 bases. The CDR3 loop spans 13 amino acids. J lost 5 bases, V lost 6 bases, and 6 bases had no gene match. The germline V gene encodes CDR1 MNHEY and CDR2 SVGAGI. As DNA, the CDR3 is TGTGCCAGCAGCGATACAGGGGCGTATGGCTACACCTTC. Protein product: CASSDTGAYGYTF.

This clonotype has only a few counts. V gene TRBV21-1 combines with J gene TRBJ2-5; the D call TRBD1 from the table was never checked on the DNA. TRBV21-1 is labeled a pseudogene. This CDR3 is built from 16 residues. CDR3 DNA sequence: TGTGCCAGCAGCAGGTCGGGGGCCCGGGAAGGGGAGACCCAGTACTTC. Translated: CASSRSGAREGETQYF.

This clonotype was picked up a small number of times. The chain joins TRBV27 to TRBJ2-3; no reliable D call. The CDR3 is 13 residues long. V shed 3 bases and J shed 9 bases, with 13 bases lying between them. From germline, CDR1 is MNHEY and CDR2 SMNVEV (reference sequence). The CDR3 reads CASSLPTLDTQYF. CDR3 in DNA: TGTGCCAGCAGTTTGCCTACTTTAGACACGCAGTATTTT.

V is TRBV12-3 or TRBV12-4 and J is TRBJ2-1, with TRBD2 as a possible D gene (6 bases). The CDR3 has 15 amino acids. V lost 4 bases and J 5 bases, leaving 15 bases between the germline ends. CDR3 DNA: TGTGCCAGCAGTTACCGAAGCGGGTTTGACAATGAGCAGTTCTTC. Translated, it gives CASSYRSGFDNEQFF.

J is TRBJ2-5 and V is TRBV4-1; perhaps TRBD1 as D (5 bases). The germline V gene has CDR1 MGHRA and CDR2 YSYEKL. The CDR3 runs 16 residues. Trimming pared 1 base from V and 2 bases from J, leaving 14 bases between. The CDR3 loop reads CASSQAVQQVQETQYF. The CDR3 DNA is TGCGCCAGCAGCCAAGCCGTCCAACAGGTACAAGAGACCCAGTACTTC.

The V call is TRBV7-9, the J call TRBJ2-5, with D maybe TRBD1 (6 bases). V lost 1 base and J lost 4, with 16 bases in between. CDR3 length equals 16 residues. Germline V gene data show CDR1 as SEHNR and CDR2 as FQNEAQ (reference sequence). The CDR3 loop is CASSLVGHTPRETQYF. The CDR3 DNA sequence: TGTGCCAGCAGCTTAGTGGGACATACCCCACGAGAGACCCAGTACTTC.

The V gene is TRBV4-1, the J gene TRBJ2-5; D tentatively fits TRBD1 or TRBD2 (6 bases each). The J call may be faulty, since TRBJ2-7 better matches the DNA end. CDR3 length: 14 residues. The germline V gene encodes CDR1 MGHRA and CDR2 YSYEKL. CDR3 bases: TGCGCCAGCAGCCAAGTTGAGGGGGAGGACGAGCAGTACTTC. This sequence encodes CASSQVEGEDEQYF.

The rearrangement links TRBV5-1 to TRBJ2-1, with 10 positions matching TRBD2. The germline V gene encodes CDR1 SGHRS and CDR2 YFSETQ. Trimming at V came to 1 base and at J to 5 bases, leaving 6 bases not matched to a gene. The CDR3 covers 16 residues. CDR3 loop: CASSLSSGGAHNEQFF. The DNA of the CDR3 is TGCGCCAGCAGCTTGTCAAGCGGGGGGGCGCACAATGAGCAGTTCTTC.

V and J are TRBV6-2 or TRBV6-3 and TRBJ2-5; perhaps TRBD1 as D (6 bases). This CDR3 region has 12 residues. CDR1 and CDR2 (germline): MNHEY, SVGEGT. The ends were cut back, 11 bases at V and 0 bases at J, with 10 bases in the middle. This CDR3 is CAARGYQETQYF. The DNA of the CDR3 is TGTGCCGCGAGGGGGTACCAAGAGACCCAGTACTTC.